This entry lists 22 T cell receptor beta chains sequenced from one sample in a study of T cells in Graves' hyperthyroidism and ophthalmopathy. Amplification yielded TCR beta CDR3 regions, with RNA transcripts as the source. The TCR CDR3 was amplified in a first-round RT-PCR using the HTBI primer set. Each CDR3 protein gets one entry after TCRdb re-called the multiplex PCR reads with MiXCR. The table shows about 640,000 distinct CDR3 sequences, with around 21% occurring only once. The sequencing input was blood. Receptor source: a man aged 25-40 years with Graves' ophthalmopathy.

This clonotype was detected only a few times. CDR3 sequence (DNA): TGTGCCAGCAGCTTCAACGACAATGAGCAGTTCTTC. This translates into CASSFNDNEQFF. This rearrangement joins TRBV11-3 to TRBJ2-1; no definite D call. Deletions cut 3 bases from V and 5 bases from J, with 5 bases between. The CDR3 totals 12 residues. CDR1 is SGHNT, CDR2 YENEEA, per germline.

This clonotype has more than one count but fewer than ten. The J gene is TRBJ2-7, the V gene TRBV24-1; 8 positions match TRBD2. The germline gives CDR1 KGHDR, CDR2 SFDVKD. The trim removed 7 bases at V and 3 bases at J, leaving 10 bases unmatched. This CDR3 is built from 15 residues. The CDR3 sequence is CATSPSGGPFYEQYF. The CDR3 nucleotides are TGTGCCACCAGCCCCAGCGGGGGTCCCTTCTACGAGCAGTACTTC.

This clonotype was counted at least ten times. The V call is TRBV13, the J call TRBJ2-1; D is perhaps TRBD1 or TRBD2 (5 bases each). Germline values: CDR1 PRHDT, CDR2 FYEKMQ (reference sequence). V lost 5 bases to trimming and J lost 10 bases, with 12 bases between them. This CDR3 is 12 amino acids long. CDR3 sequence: CASSLDRGEQFF. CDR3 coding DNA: TGTGCCAGCAGCCTTGACAGAGGGGAGCAGTTCTTC.

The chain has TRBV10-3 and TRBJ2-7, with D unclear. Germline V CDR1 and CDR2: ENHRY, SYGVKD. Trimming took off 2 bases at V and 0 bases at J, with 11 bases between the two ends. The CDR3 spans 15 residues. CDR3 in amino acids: CAISEGPPSSYEQYF. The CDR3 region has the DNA TGTGCCATCAGTGAGGGGCCCCCCAGCTCCTACGAGCAGTACTTC.

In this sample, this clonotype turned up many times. The CDR3 sequence is CASESDTQYF. For the CDR3, the DNA is TGTGCCAGCGAGTCAGATACGCAGTATTTT. The J gene is TRBJ2-3, the V gene TRBV2; no reliable D call. The ends were cut back, 8 bases at V and 4 bases at J, with 4 bases in the middle. Germline lookup yields CDR1 SNHLY and CDR2 FYNNEI. The CDR3 contains 10 residues.

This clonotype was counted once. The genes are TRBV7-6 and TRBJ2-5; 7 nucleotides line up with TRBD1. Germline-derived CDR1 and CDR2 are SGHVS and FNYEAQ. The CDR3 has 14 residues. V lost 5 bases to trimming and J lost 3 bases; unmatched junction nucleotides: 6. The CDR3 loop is CASSPDRLEETQYF. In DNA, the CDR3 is TGTGCCAGCAGCCCGGACAGGTTAGAAGAGACCCAGTACTTC.

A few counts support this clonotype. The CDR3 reads CSAQTLGREQYF. For the CDR3, the DNA is TGCAGTGCCCAAACCCTTGGGCGGGAGCAGTACTTC. The chain couples TRBV20-1 to TRBJ2-7; D call uncertain. CDR1 DFQATT and CDR2 SNEGSKA come from the germline V gene (reference sequence). Deletions cut 6 bases from V and 7 bases from J, with 16 bases between. This CDR3 comprises 12 residues.

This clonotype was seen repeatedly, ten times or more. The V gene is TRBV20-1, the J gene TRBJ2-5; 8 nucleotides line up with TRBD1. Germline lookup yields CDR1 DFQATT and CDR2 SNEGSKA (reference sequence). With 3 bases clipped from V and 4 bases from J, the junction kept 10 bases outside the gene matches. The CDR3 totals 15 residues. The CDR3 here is CSASENRGAAETQYF. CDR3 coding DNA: TGCAGTGCTAGTGAGAACAGGGGGGCTGCAGAGACCCAGTACTTC.

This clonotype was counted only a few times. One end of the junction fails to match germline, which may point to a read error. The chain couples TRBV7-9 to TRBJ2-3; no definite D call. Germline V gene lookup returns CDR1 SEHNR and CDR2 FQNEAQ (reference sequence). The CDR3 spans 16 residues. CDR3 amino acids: CASSLGVTVGTDAQYF. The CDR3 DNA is TGTGCCAGCAGCTTAGGCGTTACGGTGGGCACAGATGCGCAGTATTTT.

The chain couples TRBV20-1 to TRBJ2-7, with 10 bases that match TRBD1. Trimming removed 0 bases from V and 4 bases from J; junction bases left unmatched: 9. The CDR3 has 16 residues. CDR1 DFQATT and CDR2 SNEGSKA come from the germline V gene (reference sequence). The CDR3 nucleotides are TGCAGTGCTAGAGATTTAACGGGGACAGGGGATTACGAGCAGTACTTC. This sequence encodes CSARDLTGTGDYEQYF.

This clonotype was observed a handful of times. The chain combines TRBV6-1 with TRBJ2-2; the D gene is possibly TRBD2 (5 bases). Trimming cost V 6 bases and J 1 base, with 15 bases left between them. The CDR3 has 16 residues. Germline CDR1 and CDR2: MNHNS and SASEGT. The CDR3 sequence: CASSTPSGGNTGELFF. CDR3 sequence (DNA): TGTGCCAGCAGCACCCCGAGCGGAGGGAACACCGGGGAGCTGTTTTTT.

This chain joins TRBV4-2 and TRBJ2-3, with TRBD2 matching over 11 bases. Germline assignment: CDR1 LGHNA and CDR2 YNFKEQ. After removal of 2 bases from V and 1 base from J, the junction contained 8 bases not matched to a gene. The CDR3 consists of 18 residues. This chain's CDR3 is CASSQTSGRGWGTDTQYF. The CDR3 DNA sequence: TGTGCCAGCAGCCAAACTAGCGGGAGAGGATGGGGCACAGATACGCAGTATTTT.

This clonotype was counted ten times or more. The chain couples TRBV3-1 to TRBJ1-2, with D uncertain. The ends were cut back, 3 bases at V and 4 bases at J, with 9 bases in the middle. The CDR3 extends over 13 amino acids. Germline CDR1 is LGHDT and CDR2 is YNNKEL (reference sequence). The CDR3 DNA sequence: TGTGCCAGCAGCCAGGAGGTTACCTATGGCTACACCTTC. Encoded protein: CASSQEVTYGYTF. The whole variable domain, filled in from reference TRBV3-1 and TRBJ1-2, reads DTAVSQTPKYLVTQMGNDKSIKCEQNLGHDTMYWYKQDSKKFLKIMFSYNNKELIINETVPNRFSPKSPDKAHLNLHINSLELGDSAVYFCASSQEVTYGYTFGSGTRLTVV.

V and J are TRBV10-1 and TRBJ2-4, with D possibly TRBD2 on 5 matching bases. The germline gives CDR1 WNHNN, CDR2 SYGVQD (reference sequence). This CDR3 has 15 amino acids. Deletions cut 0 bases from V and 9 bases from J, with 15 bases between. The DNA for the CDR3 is TGCGCCAGCAGTGAGTCGCCAGTTGGAGGTGGCATTCAGTACTTC. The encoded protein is CASSESPVGGGIQYF.

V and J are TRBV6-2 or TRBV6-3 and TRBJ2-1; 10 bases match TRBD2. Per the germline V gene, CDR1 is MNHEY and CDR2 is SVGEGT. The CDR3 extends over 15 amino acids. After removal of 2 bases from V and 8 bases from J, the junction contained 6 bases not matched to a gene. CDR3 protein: CASSYPSGSWHEQFF. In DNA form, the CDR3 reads TGTGCCAGCAGTTACCCTAGCGGGAGTTGGCATGAGCAGTTCTTC.

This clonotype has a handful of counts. The CDR3 DNA is TGTGCCAGCAGCTGGGGGACAGGGGGCAGGTACGAGCAGTACTTC. Its protein is CASSWGTGGRYEQYF. V usage is TRBV5-4 and J usage is TRBJ2-7; TRBD1 agrees at 12 bases. The V and J ends lost 3 bases and 4 bases, in that order; junction bases with no gene match: 5. This CDR3 comprises 15 residues. Germline assignment: CDR1 SGHNT and CDR2 YYREEE (reference sequence).

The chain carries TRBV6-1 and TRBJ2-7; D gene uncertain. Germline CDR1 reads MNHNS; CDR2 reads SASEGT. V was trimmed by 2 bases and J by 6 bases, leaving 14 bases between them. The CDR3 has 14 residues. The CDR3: CASSELAVWPEQYF. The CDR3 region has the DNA TGTGCCAGCAGTGAACTGGCGGTGTGGCCCGAGCAGTACTTC.

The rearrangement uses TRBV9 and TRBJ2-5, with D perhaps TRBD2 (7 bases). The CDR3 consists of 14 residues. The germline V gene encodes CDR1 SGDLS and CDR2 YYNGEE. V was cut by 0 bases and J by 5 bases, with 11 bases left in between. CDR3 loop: CASSVGGGGETQYF. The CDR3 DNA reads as TGTGCCAGCAGCGTAGGGGGGGGCGGGGAGACCCAGTACTTC.

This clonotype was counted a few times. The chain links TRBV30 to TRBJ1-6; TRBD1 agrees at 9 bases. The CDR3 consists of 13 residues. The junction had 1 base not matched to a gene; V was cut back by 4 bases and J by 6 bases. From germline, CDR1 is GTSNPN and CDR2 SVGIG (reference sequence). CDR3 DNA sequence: TGTGCCTGGACGACAGGGGGTAATTCACCCCTCCACTTT. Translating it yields CAWTTGGNSPLHF.

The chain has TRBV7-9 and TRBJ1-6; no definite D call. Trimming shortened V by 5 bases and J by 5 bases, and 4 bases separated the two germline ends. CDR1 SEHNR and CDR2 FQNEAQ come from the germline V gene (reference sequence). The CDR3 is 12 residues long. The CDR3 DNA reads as TGTGCCAGCAGCCCGAATAATTCACCCCTCCACTTT. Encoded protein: CASSPNNSPLHF.

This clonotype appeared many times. CDR3 region: CASTRDRGSYEQYF. CDR3 bases: TGTGCCAGCACCCGGGACAGGGGGTCCTACGAGCAGTACTTC. The chain recombines TRBV6-1 with TRBJ2-7, with TRBD1 matching 11 bases. The CDR3 runs 14 residues. V lost 7 bases and J lost 1; bases outside the gene matches: 3. Germline V lookup: CDR1 MNHNS, CDR2 SASEGT.

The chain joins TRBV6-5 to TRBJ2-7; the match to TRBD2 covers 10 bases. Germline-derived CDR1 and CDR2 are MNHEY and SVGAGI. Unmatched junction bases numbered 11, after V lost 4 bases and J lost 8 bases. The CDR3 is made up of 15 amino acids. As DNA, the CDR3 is TGTGCCAGCAGTTGGGGACTAGCGAATCCTACGAAGCAGTACTTC. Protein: CASSWGLANPTKQYF.